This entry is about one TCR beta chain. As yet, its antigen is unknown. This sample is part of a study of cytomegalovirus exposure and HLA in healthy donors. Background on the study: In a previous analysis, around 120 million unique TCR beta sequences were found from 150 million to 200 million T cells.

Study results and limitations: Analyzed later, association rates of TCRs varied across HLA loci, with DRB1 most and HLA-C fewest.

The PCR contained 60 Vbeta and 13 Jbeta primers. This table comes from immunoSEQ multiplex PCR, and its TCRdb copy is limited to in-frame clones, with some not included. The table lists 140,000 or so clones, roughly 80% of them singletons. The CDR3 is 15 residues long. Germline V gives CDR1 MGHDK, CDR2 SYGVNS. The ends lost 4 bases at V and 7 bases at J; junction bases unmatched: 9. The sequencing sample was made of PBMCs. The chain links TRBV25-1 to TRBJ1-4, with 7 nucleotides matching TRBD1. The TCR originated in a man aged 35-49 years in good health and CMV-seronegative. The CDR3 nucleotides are TGTGCCAGCAGTGCCGCGGCAGGGGGAGGTGAAAAACTGTTTTTT. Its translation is CASSAAAGGGEKLFF. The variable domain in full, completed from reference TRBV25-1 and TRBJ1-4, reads EADIYQTPRYLVIGTGKKITLECSQTMGHDKMYWYQQDPGMELHLIHYSYGVNSTEKGDLSSESTVSRIRTEHFPLTLESARPSHTSQYLCASSAAAGGGEKLFFGSGTQLSVL.